The rows below give T cell receptor beta chains drawn from one sample of a study of identical twins. One entry per CDR3 protein, called by TCRdb with MiXCR from the 5' RACE reads. The sample lists 250,000 or so distinct CDR3 sequences; around 7.6% were seen once. These same data were also listed under a study on yellow fever vaccine responses in identical twins.

Sequenced sample: CD8+ T cells sorted from blood. Receptor source: a woman under 30 in good health. CDR3s include the opening cysteine and the closing phenylalanine or tryptophan. Each record gives: D gene, clone size, J gene, V gene, CDR3 DNA, CDR3 protein. A D gene is named only where the DNA matches it firmly. Some rows have no size entry. The others give once, few or many, or a class for an expanded clone.

TRBD2 | many | TRBJ2-7 | TRBV5-5 | TGTGCCAGCAGCTACGGGACTAGCGAAGACTACGAGCAGTACTTC | CASSYGTSEDYEQYF
. | . | TRBJ1-1 | TRBV3-1 | TGTGCCAGCAGCCCTCCTGCACTGACTGAAGCTTTCTTT | CASSPPALTEAFF
. | . | TRBJ2-2 | TRBV28 | TGTGCCAGCAGTTTTTCTGACAGGAACACCGGGGAGCTGTTTTTT | CASSFSDRNTGELFF
. | many | TRBJ2-1 | TRBV2 | TGTGCCAGCAGCCCCCGGACTGCTAATGAGCAGTTCTTC | CASSPRTANEQFF
TRBD2 | . | TRBJ2-7 | TRBV20-1 | TGCAGTGCCACGCCTTCAGGGCTAGCGGGAGTTTCGTCCTACGAGCAGTACTTC | CSATPSGLAGVSSYEQYF
TRBD2 | many | TRBJ2-7 | TRBV18 | TGTGCCAGCTCACCGCGGACTAGCGCGTCCTACGAGCAGTACTTC | CASSPRTSASYEQYF
. | . | TRBJ1-2 | TRBV5-6 | TGTGCCAGCAGCCAGGATTGGAGGGATAACTATGGCTACACCTTC | CASSQDWRDNYGYTF
. | few | TRBJ2-1 | TRBV3-1 | TGTGCCAGCAGCCATGACAGCTACAATGAGCAGTTCTTC | CASSHDSYNEQFF
. | few | TRBJ2-1 | TRBV3-1 | TGTGCCAGCAGCACCCGGGACGCCGACAATGAGCAGTTCTTC | CASSTRDADNEQFF
. | many | TRBJ2-1 | TRBV4-1 | TGCGCCAGCAGCCAAGTGGGGTCGAGGTTCACCTCCTACAATGAGCAGTTCTTC | CASSQVGSRFTSYNEQFF
. | many | TRBJ2-7 | TRBV12-3/TRBV12-4 | TGTGCCAGCAGTTTTGGCGGTTTGGGCTACGAGCAGTACTTC | CASSFGGLGYEQYF
. | few | TRBJ2-3 | TRBV24-1 | TGTGCCACCAGTGATTTGAACACCAGCACAGATACGCAGTATTTT | CATSDLNTSTDTQYF
. | . | TRBJ2-5 | TRBV3-1 | TGTGCCAGCAGCCAAGATGGGGTGAGGGAGACCCAGTACTTC | CASSQDGVRETQYF
. | many | TRBJ2-5 | TRBV7-8 | TGTGCCAGCAGCCGCCTAGGGTACCAAGAGACCCAGTACTTC | CASSRLGYQETQYF
TRBD2 | many | TRBJ2-7 | TRBV24-1 | TGTGCCACCAGTGAGAAAGCGGGAGTAAGAGAGCAGTACTTC | CATSEKAGVREQYF
TRBD1 | few | TRBJ2-1 | TRBV10-2 | TGCGCCAGCAGCGATACAGGGGTGGGCTCCTACAATGAGCAGTTCTTC | CASSDTGVGSYNEQFF
. | many | TRBJ2-1 | TRBV7-8 | TGTGCCAGCAGCTTAGCGGCTAGCAAGTACAATGAGCAGTTCTTC | CASSLAASKYNEQFF
. | few | TRBJ2-1 | TRBV20-1 | TGCAGTGCTATGACACAAAACAATGAGCAGTTCTTC | CSAMTQNNEQFF
. | few | TRBJ1-3 | TRBV28 | TGTGCCAGCAGTTTATTCGCCGGGGACTCTGGAAACACCATATATTTT | CASSLFAGDSGNTIYF
. | . | TRBJ2-1 | TRBV29-1 | TGCAGCGTTGAATTACGGGGCCTTCCGAATGAGCAGTTCTTC | CSVELRGLPNEQFF
TRBD1 | many | TRBJ1-1 | TRBV12-3/TRBV12-4 | TGTGCCAGCAGCATGGGACAGGGGAGTACTGAAGCTTTCTTT | CASSMGQGSTEAFF
. | few | TRBJ2-1 | TRBV7-8 | TGTGCCAGCAGACTGAACAGATTCTACAATGAGCAGTTCTTC | CASRLNRFYNEQFF
TRBD1 | many | TRBJ2-1 | TRBV29-1 | TGCAGCGTTGAATGGAGTGGGGACAGAGACAATGAGCAGTTCTTC | CSVEWSGDRDNEQFF
. | few | TRBJ2-3 | TRBV28 | TGTGCCAGCAGTTCCGGCTTCCAGAGCACAGATACGCAGTATTTT | CASSSGFQSTDTQYF